This T cell receptor beta chain was obtained from a study of blood T cell repertoires in COVID-19. Looked up from germline, CDR1 is SGHTS and CDR2 is YDEGEE. V was trimmed by 2 bases and J by 4 bases, leaving 21 bases between them. CDR3 length: 17 amino acids. Assay used: immunoSEQ multiplex PCR; TCRdb lists only in-frame clones, some missing. The table lists approximately 160,000 clones, more than 90% of them singletons. The chain employs TRBV5-8 and TRBJ1-2; D unresolved. The sample was peripheral blood. The receptor's source is a man aged 50 to 59 with acute or convalescent COVID-19. The CDR3 spells CASSFRSVGLSIYGYTF. CDR3 sequence (DNA): TGTGCCAGCAGCTTTAGGTCAGTGGGCCTTTCTATCTATGGCTACACCTTC. Full variable domain (missing parts from reference TRBV5-8 and TRBJ1-2): EAGVTQSPTHLIKTRGQQATLRCSPISGHTSVYWYQQALGLGLQFLLWYDEGEERNRGNFPPRFSGRQFPNYSSELNVNALELEDSALYLCASSFRSVGLSIYGYTFGSGTRLTVV.